The source of this T cell receptor beta chain is a study of radiotherapy plus CTLA-4 blockade in lung cancer. General study findings and limits: Reports identified early blood T cell clone dynamics, with interferon-beta, as the best response predictor. Expansion of tumor-derived TCR clones was observed in blood after radiotherapy plus ipilimumab.

The CDR3 is 14 amino acids. V dropped 0 bases and J dropped 4 bases, with 10 bases sitting between them. Germline V CDR1 and CDR2: ENHRY, SYGVKD. Worth noting for this clone: Its antigen is currently unknown.

TCRdb keeps only in-frame clones here, not all; method: immunoSEQ multiplex PCR. This table holds over 95,000 clones, 60% to 75% found once. The chain recombines TRBV10-3 with TRBJ2-7, with D possibly being TRBD2 (6 bases). Specimen: peripheral blood, collected from a patient treated with radiotherapy plus ipilimumab. This clonotype was obtained from a human donor with non-small cell lung cancer who had a partial response to radiotherapy plus ipilimumab. Some clones in this sample may be carry-over from other donors' samples. The CDR3 sequence is CAISESLAEYEQYF. The CDR3 DNA follows: TGTGCCATCAGTGAGTCGTTAGCGGAGTACGAGCAGTACTTC.